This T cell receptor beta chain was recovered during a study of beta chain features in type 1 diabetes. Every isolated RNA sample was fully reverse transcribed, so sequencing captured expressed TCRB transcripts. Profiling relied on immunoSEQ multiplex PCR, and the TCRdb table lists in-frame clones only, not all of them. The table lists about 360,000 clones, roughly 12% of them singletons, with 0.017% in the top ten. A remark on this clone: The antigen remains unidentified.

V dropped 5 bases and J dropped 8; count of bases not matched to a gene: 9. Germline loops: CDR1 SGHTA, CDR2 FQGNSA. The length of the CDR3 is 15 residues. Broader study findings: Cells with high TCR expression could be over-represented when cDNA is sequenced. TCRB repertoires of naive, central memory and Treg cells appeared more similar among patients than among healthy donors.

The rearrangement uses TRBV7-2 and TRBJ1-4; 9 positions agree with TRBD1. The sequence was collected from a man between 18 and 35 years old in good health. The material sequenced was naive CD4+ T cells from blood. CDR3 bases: TGTGCCAGCAGCCCTAAACAGGGGGCGGGGGAAAAACTGTTTTTT. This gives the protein CASSPKQGAGEKLFF.